The present TCR beta chain was sequenced within a study of shared clonotypes between healthy human individuals. Genomic DNA of every subset was divided equally among multiple immunoSEQ plates. Measured with immunoSEQ multiplex PCR; TCRdb has only the in-frame clones, and not every one. The sample contains fewer than 3 million clones, roughly 90% of which appear only once. Looked up from germline, CDR1 is MDHEN and CDR2 is SYDVKM. The CDR3 is made up of 14 amino acids. Trimming removed 3 bases at V and 1 base at J, with 10 bases between. The sequence was collected from a man aged 18-30 years in good health. Some clones in this sample may be carry-over from other donors' samples. Sequenced input: naive CD4+ T cells from PBMCs. Regarding subset: CD45RA+ positively selected. The V and J genes are TRBV28 and TRBJ2-7; D is ambiguous. The CDR3 sequence: CASSFNRDSYEQYF. The CDR3 nucleotides are TGTGCCAGCAGTTTTAATAGGGATTCCTACGAGCAGTACTTC.